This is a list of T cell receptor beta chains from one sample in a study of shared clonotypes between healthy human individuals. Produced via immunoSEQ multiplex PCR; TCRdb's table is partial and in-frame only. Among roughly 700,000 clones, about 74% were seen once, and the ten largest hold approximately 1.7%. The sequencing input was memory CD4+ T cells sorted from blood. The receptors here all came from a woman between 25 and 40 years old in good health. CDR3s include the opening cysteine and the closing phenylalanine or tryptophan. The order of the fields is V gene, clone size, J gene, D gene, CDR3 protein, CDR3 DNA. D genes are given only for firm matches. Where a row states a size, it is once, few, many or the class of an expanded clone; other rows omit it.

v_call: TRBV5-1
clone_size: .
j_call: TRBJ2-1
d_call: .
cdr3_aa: CASSKRTAMDEQFF
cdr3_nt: TGCGCCAGCAGCAAACGAACAGCGATGGATGAGCAGTTCTTC

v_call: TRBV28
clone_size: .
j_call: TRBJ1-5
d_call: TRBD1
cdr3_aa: CARGGGGNQPQHF
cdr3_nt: TGTGCCAGGGGAGGGGGCGGAAATCAGCCCCAGCATTTT

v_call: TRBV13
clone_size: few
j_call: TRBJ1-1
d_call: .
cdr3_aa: CASSKETVVTEAFF
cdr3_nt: TGTGCCAGCAGCAAAGAAACGGTAGTGACTGAAGCTTTCTTT

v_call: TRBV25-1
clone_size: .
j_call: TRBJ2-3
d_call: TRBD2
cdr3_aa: CASSEGDPLAGLTDTQYF
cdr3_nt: TGTGCCAGCAGTGAAGGGGACCCTCTAGCGGGACTCACAGATACGCAGTATTTT

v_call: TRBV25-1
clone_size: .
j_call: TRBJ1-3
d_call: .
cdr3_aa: CASSGSVGGSPRNTIYF
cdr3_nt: TGTGCCAGCAGTGGCTCGGTAGGTGGGAGCCCTCGAAACACCATATATTTT

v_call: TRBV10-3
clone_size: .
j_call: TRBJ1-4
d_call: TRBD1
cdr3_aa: CAISGRDRVREKLFF
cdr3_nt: TGTGCCATCAGTGGAAGGGACAGGGTGCGGGAAAAACTGTTTTTT

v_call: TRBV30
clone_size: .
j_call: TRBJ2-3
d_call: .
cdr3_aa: CAWSVGSAGGDTQYF
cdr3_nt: TGTGCCTGGAGTGTGGGTTCTGCTGGGGGAGATACGCAGTATTTT

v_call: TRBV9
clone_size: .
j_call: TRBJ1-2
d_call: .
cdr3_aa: CASSVVGDGYGYIF
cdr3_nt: TGTGCCAGCAGCGTAGTGGGGGATGGCTATGGCTACATCTTC

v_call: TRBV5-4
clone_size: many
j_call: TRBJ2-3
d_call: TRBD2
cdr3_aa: CASSLGSSGRTDTQYF
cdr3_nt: TGTGCCAGCAGCTTGGGATCTAGCGGGAGGACAGATACGCAGTATTTT

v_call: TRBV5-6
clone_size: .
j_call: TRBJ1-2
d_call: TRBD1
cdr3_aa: CASSLWDRGLRGYTF
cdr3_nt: TGTGCCAGCAGCTTGTGGGACAGGGGGTTGAGGGGCTACACCTTC

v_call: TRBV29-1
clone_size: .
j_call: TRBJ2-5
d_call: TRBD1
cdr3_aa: CSVGLNRGPQETQYF
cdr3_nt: TGCAGCGTTGGTTTGAACAGGGGGCCTCAAGAGACCCAGTACTTC

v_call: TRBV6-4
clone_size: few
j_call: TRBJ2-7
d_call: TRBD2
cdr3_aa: CASKRNPGLAGPYEQYF
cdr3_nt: TGTGCCAGCAAGCGAAATCCCGGACTAGCGGGACCCTACGAGCAGTACTTC

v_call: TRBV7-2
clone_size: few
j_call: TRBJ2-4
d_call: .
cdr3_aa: CASSSQGMIQYF
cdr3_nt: TGTGCCAGCAGCTCCCAGGGGATGATTCAGTACTTC

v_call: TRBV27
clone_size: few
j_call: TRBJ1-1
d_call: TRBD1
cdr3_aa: CASNRQGWNTEAFF
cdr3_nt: TGTGCCAGCAATCGACAGGGGTGGAACACTGAAGCTTTCTTT

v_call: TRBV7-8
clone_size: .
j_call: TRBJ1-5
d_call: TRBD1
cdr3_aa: CASSERQGNQPQHF
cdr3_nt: TGTGCCAGCAGCGAGAGACAGGGAAATCAGCCCCAGCATTTT

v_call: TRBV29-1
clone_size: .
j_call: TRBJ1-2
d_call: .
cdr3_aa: CSVEDRRRAHGYTF
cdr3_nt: TGCAGCGTTGAAGATAGGAGAAGGGCCCATGGCTACACCTTC

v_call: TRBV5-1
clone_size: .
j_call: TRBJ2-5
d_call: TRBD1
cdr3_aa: CASSSGQGGQETQYF
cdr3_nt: TGCGCCAGCAGCTCGGGACAGGGGGGTCAAGAGACCCAGTACTTC

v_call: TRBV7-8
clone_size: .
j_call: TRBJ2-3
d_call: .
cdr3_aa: CASSLVKSTDTQYF
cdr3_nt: TGTGCCAGCAGCTTAGTGAAGTCCACAGATACGCAGTATTTT

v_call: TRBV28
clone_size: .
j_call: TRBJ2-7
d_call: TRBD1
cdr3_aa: CASSSLDRNYEQYF
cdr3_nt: TGTGCCAGCAGTTCCCTGGACAGGAACTACGAGCAGTACTTC

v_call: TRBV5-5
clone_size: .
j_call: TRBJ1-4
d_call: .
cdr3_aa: CASSLVRGRANEKLFF
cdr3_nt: TGTGCCAGCAGCTTGGTACGGGGACGGGCTAATGAAAAACTGTTTTTT

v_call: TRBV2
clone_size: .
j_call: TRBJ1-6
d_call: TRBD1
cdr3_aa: CASRPTGGFGPLHF
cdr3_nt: TGTGCCAGCAGGCCCACAGGGGGATTTGGGCCCCTCCACTTT

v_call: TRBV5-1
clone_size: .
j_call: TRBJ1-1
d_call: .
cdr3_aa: CASSLARGSMNTEAFF
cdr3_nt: TGCGCCAGCAGCTTGGCCCGCGGGTCGATGAACACTGAAGCTTTCTTT

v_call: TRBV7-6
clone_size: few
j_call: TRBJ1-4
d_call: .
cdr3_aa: CASSLEIARREKLFF
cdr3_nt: TGTGCCAGCAGCTTAGAAATAGCCAGGCGTGAAAAACTGTTTTTT

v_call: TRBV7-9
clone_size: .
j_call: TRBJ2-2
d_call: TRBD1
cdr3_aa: CASSNPGQKLANTGELFF
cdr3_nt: TGTGCCAGCAGCAATCCGGGACAGAAGCTCGCGAACACCGGGGAGCTGTTTTTT

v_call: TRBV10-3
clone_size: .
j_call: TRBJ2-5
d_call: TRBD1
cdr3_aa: CAISETGGWETQYF
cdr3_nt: TGTGCCATCAGTGAGACAGGGGGCTGGGAGACCCAGTACTTC

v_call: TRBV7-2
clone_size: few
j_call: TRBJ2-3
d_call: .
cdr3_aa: CASSYSGSSGTDTQYF
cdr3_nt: TGTGCCAGCAGCTACTCAGGCAGCTCGGGCACAGATACGCAGTATTTT

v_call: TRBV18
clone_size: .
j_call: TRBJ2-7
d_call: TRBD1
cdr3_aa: CASSLGQGKYEQYF
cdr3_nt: TGTGCCAGCTCGCTGGGACAGGGAAAATACGAGCAGTACTTC

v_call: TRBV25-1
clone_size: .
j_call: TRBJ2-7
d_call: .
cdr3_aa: CASSEQGGSSYEQYF
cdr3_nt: TGTGCCAGCAGTGAACAGGGAGGCAGTTCCTACGAGCAGTACTTC

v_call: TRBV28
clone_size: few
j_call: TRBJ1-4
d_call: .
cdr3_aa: CASSRALGREKLFF
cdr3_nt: TGTGCCAGCAGTCGAGCCCTCGGAAGGGAAAAACTGTTTTTT

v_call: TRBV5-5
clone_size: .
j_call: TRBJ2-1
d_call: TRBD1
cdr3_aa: CATGRDRGYNEQFF
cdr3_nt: TGTGCCACCGGGCGGGACAGGGGTTACAATGAGCAGTTCTTC

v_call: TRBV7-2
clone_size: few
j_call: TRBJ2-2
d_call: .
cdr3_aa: CASSFRSTGELFF
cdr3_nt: TGTGCCAGCAGCTTCAGATCCACCGGGGAGCTGTTTTTT

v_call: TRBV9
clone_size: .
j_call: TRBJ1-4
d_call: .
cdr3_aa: CASSVGIGEKLFF
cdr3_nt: TGTGCCAGCAGCGTAGGGATCGGGGAAAAACTGTTTTTT

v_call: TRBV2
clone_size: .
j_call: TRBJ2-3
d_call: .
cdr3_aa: CASTSRRGAASTDTQYF
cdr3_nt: TGTGCCAGCACCTCTCGCCGGGGGGCAGCTAGCACAGATACGCAGTATTTT

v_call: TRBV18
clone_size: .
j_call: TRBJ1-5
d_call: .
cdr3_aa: CASSDMTGSNQPQHF
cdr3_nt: TGTGCCAGCTCCGACATGACTGGGAGCAATCAGCCCCAGCATTTT

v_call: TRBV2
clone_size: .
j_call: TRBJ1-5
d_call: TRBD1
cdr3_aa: CASRGLRDRGQPQHF
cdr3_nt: TGTGCCAGCAGAGGGCTCCGGGACAGGGGCCAGCCCCAGCATTTT

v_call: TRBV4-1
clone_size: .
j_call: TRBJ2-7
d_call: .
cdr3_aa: CASSPDGWGYEQYF
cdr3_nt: TGCGCCAGCAGCCCTGACGGGTGGGGCTACGAGCAGTACTTC

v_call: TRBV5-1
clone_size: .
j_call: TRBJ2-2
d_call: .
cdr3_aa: CASSRPGYRGTGELFF
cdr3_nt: TGCGCCAGCAGCCGGCCAGGGTATCGAGGCACCGGGGAGCTGTTTTTT

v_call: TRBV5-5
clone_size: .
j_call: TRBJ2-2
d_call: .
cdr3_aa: CASSLVSGVNTGELFF
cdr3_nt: TGTGCCAGCAGCTTGGTATCCGGGGTGAACACCGGGGAGCTGTTTTTT

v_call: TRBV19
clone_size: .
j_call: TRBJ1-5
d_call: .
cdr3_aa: CASSPPGGGDQPQHF
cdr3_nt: TGTGCCAGTAGCCCCCCCGGAGGGGGGGATCAGCCCCAGCATTTT

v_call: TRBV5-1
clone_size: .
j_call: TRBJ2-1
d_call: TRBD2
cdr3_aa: CASNPVLAGLNEQFF
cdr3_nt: TGCGCCAGCAATCCGGTGTTAGCGGGACTAAATGAGCAGTTCTTC

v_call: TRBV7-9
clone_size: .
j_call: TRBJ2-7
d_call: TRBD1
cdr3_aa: CASSYGGQGTYEQYF
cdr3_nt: TGTGCCAGCAGCTATGGGGGACAGGGAACCTACGAGCAGTACTTC

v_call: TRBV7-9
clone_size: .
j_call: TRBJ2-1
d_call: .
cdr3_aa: CASSPVKGGSYNEQFF
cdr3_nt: TGTGCCAGCAGCCCGGTGAAGGGGGGCTCTTACAATGAGCAGTTCTTC

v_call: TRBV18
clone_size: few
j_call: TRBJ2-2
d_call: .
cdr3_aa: CASSQGMSAGELFF
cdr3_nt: TGTGCCAGCTCACAGGGGATGAGTGCCGGGGAGCTGTTTTTT